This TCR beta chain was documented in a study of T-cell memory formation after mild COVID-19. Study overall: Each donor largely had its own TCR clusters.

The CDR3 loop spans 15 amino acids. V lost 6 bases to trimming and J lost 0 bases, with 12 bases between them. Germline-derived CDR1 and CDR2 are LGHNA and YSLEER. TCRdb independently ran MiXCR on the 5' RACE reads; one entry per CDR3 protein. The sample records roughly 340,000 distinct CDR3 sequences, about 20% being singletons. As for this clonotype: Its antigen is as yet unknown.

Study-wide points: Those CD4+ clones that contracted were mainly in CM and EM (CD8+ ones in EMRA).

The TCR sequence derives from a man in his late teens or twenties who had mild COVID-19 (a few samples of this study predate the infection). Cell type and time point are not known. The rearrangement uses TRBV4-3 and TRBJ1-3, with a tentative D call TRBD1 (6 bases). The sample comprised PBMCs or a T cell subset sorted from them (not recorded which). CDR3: CASSTGTFSGNTIYF. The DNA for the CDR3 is TGCGCCAGCAGTACCGGGACATTCTCTGGAAACACCATATATTTT.